The 10 T cell receptor beta chains below all came from one sample that was sequenced in a study of CD8 T cells in ankylosing spondylitis. TCRdb re-called the 5' RACE reads through MiXCR, storing one row per CDR3 protein. This table holds some 200,000 distinct CDR3 sequences, about 20% found once. The specimen was blood, either unsorted or a sorted T cell fraction (not recorded which). The source of these receptors is a male donor under 35 with ankylosing spondylitis or in good health (not recorded which).

This clonotype was seen ten or more times. The genes are TRBV7-2 and TRBJ2-7; D is unclear. The V end lost 0 bases, the J end lost 3 bases, and 6 bases lay between the germline ends. This CDR3 spans 13 amino acids. Germline CDR1 reads SGHTA; CDR2 reads FQGNSA. This CDR3 reads CASSLASYYEQYF. The CDR3 DNA reads as TGTGCCAGCAGCTTAGCTAGCTACTACGAGCAGTACTTC. Full variable domain (rest looked up from reference TRBV7-2 and TRBJ2-7): GAGVSQSPSNKVTEKGKDVELRCDPISGHTALYWYRQSLGQGLEFLIYFQGNSAPDKSGLPSDRFSAERTGGSVSTLTIQRTQQEDSAVYLCASSLASYYEQYFGPGTRLTVT.

This clonotype was seen many times. This rearrangement joins TRBV29-1 to TRBJ1-3; the D gene is possibly TRBD1 (5 bases). Germline values: CDR1 SQVTM, CDR2 ANQGSEA. The CDR3 loop spans 18 amino acids. Trimming removed 0 bases at V and 3 bases at J, with 21 bases between. The DNA for the CDR3 is TGCAGCGTTGAAGAAGTGGGGACCGGGGCCGGGAGTGGAAACACCATATATTTT. Translation: CSVEEVGTGAGSGNTIYF. Filled out from reference TRBV29-1 and TRBJ1-3, the complete variable domain reads SAVISQKPSRDICQRGTSLTIQCQVDSQVTMMFWYRQQPGQSLTLIATANQGSEATYESGFVIDKFPISRPNLTFSTLTVSNMSPEDSSIYLCSVEEVGTGAGSGNTIYFGEGSWLTVV.

The table lists this clonotype with many counts. The gene calls are TRBV20-1 and TRBJ2-5, with D possibly matching TRBD2 (5 bases). Germline CDR1 reads DFQATT; CDR2 reads SNEGSKA (reference sequence). CDR3 length: 13 amino acids. The V gene lost 3 bases and the J gene lost 8 bases, with 16 bases spanning the gap. The CDR3 DNA follows: TGCAGTGCTAGCCCGGCGGGCTACCCAACCCAGTACTTC. Amino acid sequence: CSASPAGYPTQYF.

Ten or more counts support this clonotype. V usage is TRBV11-3 and J usage is TRBJ2-3; 7 bases are a match to TRBD1. CDR3 length equals 14 residues. V was clipped by 5 bases and J by 6 bases; unmatched bases: 8. Germline CDR1 reads SGHNT; CDR2 reads YENEEA. CDR3 coding DNA: TGTGCCAGCAGCATTTCCAGGGGGTCCGATACGCAGTATTTT. Amino acids: CASSISRGSDTQYF.

This clonotype was seen at least ten times. The chain recombines TRBV13 with TRBJ2-7; 7 bases are a match to TRBD1. Germline V gene data show CDR1 as PRHDT and CDR2 as FYEKMQ (reference sequence). V gave up 0 bases and J gave up 4 bases; unmatched junction bases: 3. This CDR3 comprises 14 residues. CDR3 region: CASSLGSRGYEQYF. The CDR3 DNA is TGTGCCAGCAGCTTAGGTTCCAGGGGGTACGAGCAGTACTTC.

In nucleotides, the CDR3 is TGTGCCAGCTTGTATATCTCCTACGAGCAGTACTTC. It encodes CASLYISYEQYF. This sequence joins TRBV2 and TRBJ2-7; unclear D gene. This CDR3 comprises 12 residues. Trimming removed 8 bases from V and 0 bases from J, with 8 bases in between. Germline CDR1 and CDR2: SNHLY and FYNNEI.

This clonotype is classed as medium-sized. The chain recombines TRBV27 with TRBJ2-4; the match to TRBD1 covers 8 bases. CDR1 is MNHEY, CDR2 SMNVEV, per germline (reference sequence). J was trimmed by 8 bases and V by 6 bases; bases with no gene match: 6. This CDR3 contains 13 residues. The CDR3 region has the DNA TGTGCCAGCAGGACAGGGGCGGTGGACATTCAGTACTTC. Its translation is CASRTGAVDIQYF.

Relative to its sample, this clonotype is medium-sized (0.01 to 0.1%). The chain couples TRBV11-2 to TRBJ2-3; D is perhaps TRBD2 (5 bases). Per germline, CDR1 SGHAT and CDR2 FQNNGV. V lost 5 bases to trimming and J lost 6 bases, with 9 bases between them. The CDR3 runs 12 residues. The CDR3 region is CASSLALDTQYF. DNA for the CDR3: TGTGCCAGCAGCCTAGCTCTGGATACGCAGTATTTT.

This clonotype was seen many times. The rearrangement uses TRBV5-1 and TRBJ2-5; no definite D call. V was pared by 0 bases and J by 5 bases, with 14 bases between. CDR1 SGHRS and CDR2 YFSETQ come from the germline V gene. The CDR3 contains 15 residues. The CDR3 spells CASSLAAAGGETQYF. The CDR3 DNA reads as TGCGCCAGCAGCTTGGCCGCGGCAGGTGGGGAGACCCAGTACTTC.

This clonotype was seen once. The V and J genes are TRBV2 and TRBJ1-2; D is unresolved. CDR1 and CDR2 (germline): SNHLY, FYNNEI. The V end lost 2 bases, the J end lost 5 bases, and 15 bases lay between the germline ends. CDR3 length: 15 amino acids. The CDR3 coding sequence is TGTGCCAGCAGTGAAAGTTTGGGCAACTTTTATGGCTACACCTTC. Its protein product is CASSESLGNFYGYTF.